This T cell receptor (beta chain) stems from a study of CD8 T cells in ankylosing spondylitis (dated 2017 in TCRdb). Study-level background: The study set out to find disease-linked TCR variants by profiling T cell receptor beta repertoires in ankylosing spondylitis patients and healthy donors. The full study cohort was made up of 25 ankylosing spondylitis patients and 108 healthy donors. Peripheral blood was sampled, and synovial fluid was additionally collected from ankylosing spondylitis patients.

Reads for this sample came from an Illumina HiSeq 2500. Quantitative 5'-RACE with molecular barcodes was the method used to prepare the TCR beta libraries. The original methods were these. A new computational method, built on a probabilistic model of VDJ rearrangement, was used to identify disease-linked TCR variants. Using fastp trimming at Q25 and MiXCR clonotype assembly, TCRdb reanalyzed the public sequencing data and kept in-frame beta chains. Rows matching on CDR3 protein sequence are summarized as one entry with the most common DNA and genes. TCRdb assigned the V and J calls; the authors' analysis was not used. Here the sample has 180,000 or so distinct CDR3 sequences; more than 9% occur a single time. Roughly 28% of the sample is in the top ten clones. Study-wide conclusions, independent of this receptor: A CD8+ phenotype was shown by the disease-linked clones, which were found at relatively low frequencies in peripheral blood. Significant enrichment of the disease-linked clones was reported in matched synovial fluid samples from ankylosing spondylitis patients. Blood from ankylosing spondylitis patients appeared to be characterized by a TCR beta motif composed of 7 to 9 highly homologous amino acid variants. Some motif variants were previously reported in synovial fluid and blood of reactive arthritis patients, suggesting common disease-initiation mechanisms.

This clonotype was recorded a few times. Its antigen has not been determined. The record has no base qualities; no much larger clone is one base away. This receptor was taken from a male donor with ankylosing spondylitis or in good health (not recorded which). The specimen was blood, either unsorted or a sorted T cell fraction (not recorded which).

The CDR3 in this case is CASKATVNTGELFF. The bases read TGTGCCAGTAAGGCAACAGTGAACACCGGGGAGCTGTTTTTT. The rearrangement joined TRBV19 to TRBJ2-2; the D gene cannot be resolved reliably. Including the terminal cysteine and phenylalanine, the CDR3 comprises 14 residues. Just the 42-base CDR3 DNA is kept, in frame starting at base 1. In the germline V gene (reference sequence), CDR1 corresponds to LNHDA and CDR2 to SQIVND. Cut back by 7 bases and 1 base, the V and J ends lie 10 bases apart.